This T cell receptor (beta chain) comes out of a study of T cell changes during pregnancy in multiple sclerosis. This clone has just a few counts. Trimming took 7 bases from V and 5 from J; bases not matched to a gene: 5. The CDR3 covers 13 residues. Germline V gene lookup returns CDR1 SNHLY and CDR2 FYNNEI. This table comes from immunoSEQ multiplex PCR, and its TCRdb copy is limited to in-frame clones, with some not included. This sample has more than 55,000 clones; around nine tenths occur once, and the top ten carry about 1%. Sequencing was performed on peripheral blood, taken in the third trimester of pregnancy. The receptor's source is a female donor with multiple sclerosis, enrolled in a pregnancy study. The J gene is TRBJ2-7, the V gene TRBV2, with 10 bases fitting TRBD1. The CDR3: CASNRDRGNEQYF. The CDR3 DNA reads as TGTGCCAGCAACCGGGACAGGGGAAACGAGCAGTACTTC.